The 30 T cell receptor beta chains below were found in one sample sequenced in a study of liver allograft versus peripheral blood T cells. Overall study context: Comparing T cell receptor repertoires in transplanted livers with those in recipients' peripheral blood was part of the design.

Each CDR3 protein is one row after TCRdb ran MiXCR on the reads. The sample lists fewer than 9,500 distinct CDR3 sequences; about 18% were seen once. These receptors were obtained from a human patient who had a liver transplant. Some T cells may be provided by the graft donor.

This clonotype was found many times. V gene TRBV30 combines with J gene TRBJ1-5; tentative D call: TRBD1 (6 bases). Germline CDR1 and CDR2: GTSNPN and SVGIG (reference sequence). The CDR3 runs to 13 residues. V lost 0 bases to trimming and J lost 7 bases, with 10 bases between them. DNA of the CDR3: TGTGCCTGGAGTGTCGGACAGAAGCAGCCCCAGCATTTT. This sequence encodes CAWSVGQKQPQHF.

Concerning this clonotype: Possible read error: a much larger clone is one base away. The V gene is TRBV5-4, the J gene TRBJ2-1; a weak D match, TRBD1 (5 bases). Looked up from germline, CDR1 is SGHNT and CDR2 is YYREEE (reference sequence). The CDR3 is made up of 16 amino acids. The CDR3 region has the DNA TGTGCCGGCAGAAACTACGGGCCCGAAGGGGTGGATGAGCAGTTCTTC. The encoded protein is CAGRNYGPEGVDEQFF.

The V call is TRBV12-3 or TRBV12-4, the J call TRBJ1-4; a weak D match, TRBD1 (5 bases). The CDR3 contains 17 residues. Trimming removed 6 bases at V and 0 bases at J, with 17 bases between. The CDR3 DNA is TGTGCCAGCAGCCCCTTTTTTAGGGGCACAACTAATGAAAAACTGTTTTTT. Translated: CASSPFFRGTTNEKLFF.

As to this clonotype: One end of the junction fails to match germline, which may point to a read error. The chain has TRBV20-1 and TRBJ2-3; D is uncertain. This CDR3 comprises 13 residues. Germline CDR1 and CDR2: DFQATT and SNEGSKA (reference sequence). CDR3 loop: CGARASGTDTQYF. The CDR3 region has the DNA TGCGGTGCTAGGGCCTCGGGCACAGATACGCAGTATTTT.

This chain uses TRBV11-3 with TRBJ2-1; D gene unclear. The CDR3 extends over 13 amino acids. Germline lookup yields CDR1 SGHNT and CDR2 YENEEA. V lost 5 bases and J 9 bases, leaving 14 bases between the germline ends. The CDR3 sequence is CASSTSDVGEQFF. The CDR3 DNA reads as TGTGCCAGCAGCACCTCGGATGTGGGTGAGCAGTTCTTC.

Regarding this clonotype: At one of its ends the junction is not consistent with the germline gene, which may arise from a read error. The chain joins TRBV28 to TRBJ1-2; unclear D gene. The CDR3 loop spans 13 amino acids. Germline V gene data show CDR1 as MDHEN and CDR2 as SYDVKM. CDR3 sequence reads: CTSSPDTDYGYTF. CDR3 coding DNA: TGTACCAGCAGTCCTGACACCGACTATGGCTACACCTTC.

By its share, this clonotype is medium-sized (0.01 to 0.1%). The rearrangement links TRBV27 to TRBJ1-1; no clear D gene. CDR1 is MNHEY and CDR2 is SMNVEV in the germline V gene (reference sequence). The CDR3 is 12 amino acids. Trimming removed 8 bases from V and 1 base from J, with 8 bases in between. The CDR3 sequence: CASGRANTEAFF. CDR3 nucleotide sequence: TGTGCCAGCGGCCGGGCGAACACTGAAGCTTTCTTT.

By frequency in the sample, this clonotype is medium-sized. The chain is built from TRBV6-5 and TRBJ2-7; 9 bases are shared with TRBD1. The CDR3 loop spans 17 amino acids. Germline CDR1 is MNHEY and CDR2 is SVGAGI. V trimming: 2 bases; J trimming: 6 bases; junction bases outside the gene matches: 14. CDR3 sequence reads: CASSYPPGQGGRGEQYF. CDR3 coding DNA: TGTGCCAGCAGTTACCCCCCGGGACAGGGAGGTCGAGGCGAGCAGTACTTC.

By share of the sample, this clonotype is medium-sized. V and J are TRBV6-1 and TRBJ2-1; no firm D call. V was pared by 7 bases and J by 1 base, with 5 bases between. CDR3 length equals 12 residues. Germline CDR1 reads MNHNS; CDR2 reads SASEGT. The CDR3 DNA is TGTGCCAGCACCATATCCTACAATGAGCAGTTCTTC. Its protein is CASTISYNEQFF.

Comments on this clonotype: At one end the junction does not follow the germline gene, possibly because of a read error. J is TRBJ1-5 and V is TRBV19; 9 bases match TRBD1. CDR1 is LNHDA, CDR2 SQIVND, per germline (reference sequence). The CDR3 contains 17 residues. Here the CDR3 reads CASNIKGRDRAYQPQHF. The CDR3 DNA reads TGTGCCAGTAATATAAAGGGGAGGGACAGGGCTTATCAGCCCCAGCATTTT.

The chain uses TRBV20-1 and TRBJ1-2; 10 bases are shared with TRBD1. J lost 2 bases, V lost 5 bases, and 2 bases had no gene match. Germline lookup yields CDR1 DFQATT and CDR2 SNEGSKA (reference sequence). This CDR3 comprises 13 residues. The CDR3 spells CSALDRGNYGYTF. The CDR3 DNA is TGCAGTGCTTTGGACAGGGGGAACTATGGCTACACCTTC.

The J gene is TRBJ2-7, the V gene TRBV6-1; perhaps D is TRBD1 or TRBD2 (5 bases each). The CDR3 totals 14 residues. V lost 8 bases, J lost 6 bases, and 20 bases lay in between. Germline loops: CDR1 MNHNS, CDR2 SASEGT. DNA for the CDR3: TGTGCCAGCCGAACCGGGACGGATTTAGCCGAGCAGTACTTC. Translation: CASRTGTDLAEQYF.

This clonotype has a count of ten or more. In DNA, the CDR3 is TGTGCCTTACACCGGGACTCCTATGGCTACACCTTC. This encodes CALHRDSYGYTF. V usage is TRBV28 and J usage is TRBJ1-2; D perhaps matches TRBD1 (5 bases). Germline V gives CDR1 MDHEN, CDR2 SYDVKM. Trimming took 11 bases from V and 4 from J, leaving 14 bases between them. The CDR3 spans 12 residues.

This clonotype has a handful of counts. The chain couples TRBV30 to TRBJ2-3; D unresolved. The CDR3 covers 12 residues. Germline assignment: CDR1 GTSNPN and CDR2 SVGIG (reference sequence). V dropped 5 bases and J dropped 5 bases, with 11 bases sitting between them. The CDR3 coding sequence is TGTGCCTGGTCATCCCGGGTAGATACGCAGTATTTT. This codes for CAWSSRVDTQYF.

This clonotype rates as medium-sized. This chain uses TRBV6-1 with TRBJ1-2; 7 nucleotides line up with TRBD1. With V trimmed by 2 bases and J by 2 bases, 5 bases remained unmatched. CDR3 size: 15 residues. The germline V gene has CDR1 MNHNS and CDR2 SASEGT. The DNA of the CDR3 is TGTGCCAGCAGTGAAACGCAACAGGGGAACTATGGCTACACCTTC. It specifies CASSETQQGNYGYTF.

This clonotype is categorized as medium-sized. The chain uses TRBV7-2 and TRBJ1-4; D is uncertain. The CDR3 consists of 13 residues. Germline CDR1 SGHTA, CDR2 FQGNSA. Trimming cost V 1 base and J 5 bases, with 5 bases left between them. CDR3 in DNA: TGTGCCAGCAGCTTAGAAAGAAATGAAAAACTGTTTTTT. This gives the protein CASSLERNEKLFF.

This chain connects TRBV6-1 to TRBJ2-6; D is perhaps TRBD1 or TRBD2 (5 bases each). This CDR3 has 17 amino acids. Trimming removed 2 bases at V and 2 bases at J, with 13 bases between. Looked up from germline, CDR1 is MNHNS and CDR2 is SASEGT. CDR3 coding DNA: TGTGCCAGCAGTGAATGGACACTGGGGGCTGGGGCCAACGTCCTGACTTTC. It yields the protein CASSEWTLGAGANVLTF.

The rearrangement links TRBV7-9 to TRBJ2-4; 7 bases fit TRBD1. CDR3 length: 19 residues. CDR1 and CDR2 (germline): SEHNR, FQNEAQ (reference sequence). J lost 1 base, V lost 1 base, and 13 bases had no gene match. The CDR3, as DNA: TGTGCCAGCAGCTTAGAGGTTTCAGGGGGATCCTCGGCCAAAAACATTCAGTACTTC. Translated, it gives CASSLEVSGGSSAKNIQYF. The full variable domain, completed using reference TRBV7-9 and TRBJ2-4, is DTGVSQNPRHKITKRGQNVTFRCDPISEHNRLYWYRQTLGQGPEFLTYFQNEAQLEKSRLLSDRFSAERPKGSFSTLEIQRTEQGDSAMYLCASSLEVSGGSSAKNIQYFGAGTRLSVL.

The chain couples TRBV20-1 to TRBJ2-1; D gene unclear. CDR3 length: 14 residues. Germline V gene lookup returns CDR1 DFQATT and CDR2 SNEGSKA (reference sequence). V was cut by 3 bases and J by 0 bases, with 9 bases left in between. The CDR3 region has the DNA TGCAGTGCTAGGGTTACCCTCTCCTACAATGAGCAGTTCTTC. Amino acid sequence: CSARVTLSYNEQFF.

The genes are TRBV28 and TRBJ2-7, with a possible D match to TRBD1 (5 bases). The V end lost 6 bases, the J end lost 7 bases, and 16 bases lay between the germline ends. CDR1 and CDR2 (germline): MDHEN, SYDVKM. This CDR3 region has 13 residues. The CDR3 is CASRLGRVGEQYF. Written as DNA, the CDR3 is TGTGCCAGCAGATTGGGCAGGGTGGGGGAGCAGTACTTC.

The gene calls are TRBV6-6 and TRBJ1-3, with a tentative D call TRBD1 (6 bases). Germline V lookup: CDR1 MNHNY, CDR2 SVGAGI (reference sequence). This CDR3 comprises 15 residues. V lost 2 bases and J lost 2, with 10 bases in between. CDR3 residues: CASSYATGTGNTIYF. The CDR3 DNA sequence: TGTGCCAGCAGTTACGCTACAGGGACTGGAAACACCATATATTTT.

This clonotype turned up a few times. This chain joins TRBV7-9 and TRBJ2-7; TRBD2 might be the D (5 bases). CDR3 length: 16 residues. The germline gives CDR1 SEHNR, CDR2 FQNEAQ (reference sequence). Trimming shortened V by 5 bases and J by 1 base, and 18 bases separated the two germline ends. CDR3 coding DNA: TGTGCCAGCAGCCCGCTCCGACCGAGGGCGTCCTACGAGCAGTACTTC. Translation gives CASSPLRPRASYEQYF.

Judged by abundance, this clonotype is medium-sized. The rearrangement uses TRBV19 and TRBJ1-5; D is perhaps TRBD1 (5 bases). The V gene's germline CDR1 is LNHDA and CDR2 SQIVND (reference sequence). V shed 5 bases and J shed 3 bases, with 20 bases lying between them. The CDR3 length is 17 residues. Written as DNA, the CDR3 is TGTGCCAGTAGTCGTGAGGTTTGGGGCTCCCTCAATCAGCCCCAGCATTTT. Amino acid sequence: CASSREVWGSLNQPQHF. The whole variable domain, remainder taken from reference TRBV19 and TRBJ1-5, is DGGITQSPKYLFRKEGQNVTLSCEQNLNHDAMYWYRQDPGQGLRLIYYSQIVNDFQKGDIAEGYSVSREKKESFPLTVTSAQKNPTAFYLCASSREVWGSLNQPQHFGDGTRLSIL.

This clonotype was detected ten times or more. The chain couples TRBV15 to TRBJ2-5; a possible D gene is TRBD1 (6 bases). The CDR3 is made up of 13 amino acids. The germline CDR1 and CDR2 sequences are LNHNV and YYDKDF (reference sequence). The V end was cut by 5 bases, the J end by 5 bases, with 12 bases between. CDR3 loop: CATSLQGWETQYF. CDR3 DNA: TGTGCCACCAGCTTACAGGGATGGGAGACCCAGTACTTC.

By sample fraction, this clonotype is medium-sized. The gene calls are TRBV19 and TRBJ2-6, with D perhaps matching TRBD1 (6 bases). Germline lookup yields CDR1 LNHDA and CDR2 SQIVND (reference sequence). The length of the CDR3 is 17 residues. V was shortened by 5 bases and J by 0 bases, with 14 bases between the two germline ends. CDR3 sequence (DNA): TGTGCCAGTAGTCTCCGGGGACATCTCTCTGGGGCCAACGTCCTGACTTTC. As protein: CASSLRGHLSGANVLTF.

This clonotype ranks as medium-sized. V and J are TRBV7-2 and TRBJ1-6, with TRBD1 matching 7 bases. V shed 3 bases and J 8 bases; nucleotides not matched to a gene: 7. This CDR3 region has 15 residues. The germline V gene encodes CDR1 SGHTA and CDR2 FQGNSA. CDR3 in amino acids: CASSFSTGDYSPLHF. The CDR3 coding sequence is TGTGCCAGCAGCTTCTCAACAGGGGATTATTCACCCCTCCACTTT.

DNA for the CDR3: TGCAGTGCTAGTTTTCTATCCGGGACTAGCGGGAGGATCAACGAGCAGTACTTC. Translation: CSASFLSGTSGRINEQYF. The chain carries TRBV20-1 and TRBJ2-7; 15 bases are shared with TRBD2. J lost 5 bases, V lost 3 bases, and 14 bases had no gene match. The CDR3 runs 18 residues. Germline-derived CDR1 and CDR2 are DFQATT and SNEGSKA (reference sequence).

This clonotype is medium-sized (0.01 to 0.1%) within its sample. The V gene is TRBV29-1, the J gene TRBJ2-1; 9 nucleotides match TRBD2. This CDR3 has 13 amino acids. The germline V gene has CDR1 SQVTM and CDR2 ANQGSEA. The ends lost 3 bases at V and 6 bases at J; junction bases unmatched: 3. In nucleotides, the CDR3 is TGCAGCGTTGATGTAGCGGGAGCCAATGAGCAGTTCTTC. Translated: CSVDVAGANEQFF.

This clonotype has at least ten counts. V and J are TRBV7-2 and TRBJ1-4, with 8 bases that match TRBD1. Germline V gene data show CDR1 as SGHTA and CDR2 as FQGNSA. CDR3 length equals 15 residues. Trimming took 4 bases from V and 4 from J; bases not matched to a gene: 5. CDR3 DNA sequence: TGTGCCAGCAGCTCGCAGGGGGCTGGTAATGAAAAACTGTTTTTT. This gives the protein CASSSQGAGNEKLFF.

This clonotype was seen many times. The chain joins TRBV6-5 to TRBJ2-2; D may be TRBD1 (6 bases). Per the germline V gene, CDR1 is MNHEY and CDR2 is SVGAGI. V lost 6 bases to trimming and J lost 3 bases, with 14 bases between them. CDR3 length: 15 residues. The CDR3 DNA reads as TGTGCCAGCAGGGACAGCCACGTTGACACCGGGGAGCTGTTTTTT. This sequence encodes CASRDSHVDTGELFF.